This T cell receptor (beta chain) is drawn from a study of OX40 agonist ivuxolimab in advanced cancers. Study details: Aged roughly 20 to 79 with a mean of approximately 57 years, they were about 80% male. General study findings and limits: Some nonresponders also had low normalized T-cell clonal expansion. Dosing at 0.1 to 3.0 mg/kg was accompanied by clonal expansion of CD4+ and CD8+ blood T cells by week 6.

With respect to this clone: The antigen remains unidentified.

CDR1 is SGHRS, CDR2 YFSETQ, per germline. Trimming left V 1 base short and J 1 base short, with 2 bases between. This CDR3 is built from 12 residues. Profiling relied on immunoSEQ multiplex PCR, and the TCRdb table lists in-frame clones only, not all of them. The table shows 30,000 to 35,000 clones, with more than 60% occurring only once. The gene calls are TRBV5-1 and TRBJ2-5; D gene uncertain. Here the sequenced sample was CD4+ or CD8+ T cells sorted from blood, taken in a trial of the OX40 agonist ivuxolimab. This clonotype was sampled from an adult with an advanced solid tumor such as melanoma, head and neck, liver or kidney cancer. The DNA for the CDR3 is TGCGCCAGCAGCTTGCCCCAAGAGACCCAGTACTTC. Translating it yields CASSLPQETQYF.